The rows below give T cell receptor beta chains drawn from one sample of a study of shared clonotypes between healthy human individuals. TCRdb's copy holds only in-frame clones and misses some; the assay was immunoSEQ multiplex PCR. The table records about a million clones, approximately 75% of them present only once. Sample: memory CD4+ T cells from PBMCs. The origin of the receptors is a man between 18 and 35 years old in good health. Some clones in this sample may be carry-over from other donors' samples. The CDR3 runs from the conserved cysteine through the conserved F or W. D genes are given only for firm matches. Only some rows state a clone size, as once, few, many or a class for expanded clones.

j_call,d_call,clone_size,cdr3_length,v_call,cdr3_aa,cdr3_nt
TRBJ1-2,TRBD1,.,14,TRBV7-2,CASSPGQGGYGYTF,TGTGCCAGCAGCCCGGGACAGGGTGGCTATGGCTACACCTTC
TRBJ1-2,TRBD1,.,14,TRBV5-1,CASSFEGAGYGYTF,TGCGCCAGCAGCTTTGAGGGGGCAGGCTATGGCTACACCTTC
TRBJ2-1,.,.,16,TRBV4-3,CASSQNPGFTYNEQFF,TGCGCCAGCAGCCAAAACCCGGGATTTACCTACAATGAGCAGTTCTTC
TRBJ2-5,.,once,13,TRBV9,CASSVDRGETQYF,TGTGCCAGCAGCGTAGATCGGGGGGAGACCCAGTACTTC
TRBJ1-1,.,.,13,TRBV7-3,CASRLLARAEAFF,TGTGCCAGCCGTCTACTAGCGAGGGCCGAAGCTTTCTTT
TRBJ2-3,.,.,15,TRBV11-3,CASSLDTTATDTQYF,TGTGCCAGCAGCTTAGATACGACCGCGACAGATACGCAGTATTTT
TRBJ2-6,TRBD1,few,18,TRBV28,CASSLSPGTGTGANVLTF,TGTGCCAGCAGTCTTAGCCCGGGGACAGGGACTGGGGCCAACGTCCTGACTTTC
TRBJ2-5,.,.,12,TRBV7-2,CASSLGPGTQYF,TGTGCCAGCAGCTTAGGACCCGGGACCCAGTACTTC
TRBJ1-1,.,few,14,TRBV25-1,CASREGWGDTEAFF,TGTGCCAGCAGGGAGGGATGGGGGGACACTGAAGCTTTCTTT
TRBJ1-2,TRBD1,.,16,TRBV2,CASSGARGVLNYGYTF,TGTGCCAGCAGTGGGGCCAGGGGGGTTTTGAACTATGGCTACACCTTC
TRBJ2-1,.,many,15,TRBV13,CASSLRDKEDNEQFF,TGTGCCAGCAGCTTGAGGGACAAGGAAGACAATGAGCAGTTCTTC
TRBJ2-7,.,.,15,TRBV6-1,CASIWGPAPVDEQYF,TGTGCCAGCATTTGGGGGCCAGCGCCTGTGGACGAGCAGTACTTC
TRBJ2-2,.,once,11,TRBV6-1,CASSGDRELFF,TGTGCCAGCAGTGGAGACAGGGAGCTGTTTTTT
TRBJ1-5,.,few,15,TRBV30,CAWSDRAYRNQPQHF,TGTGCCTGGAGTGACAGGGCCTATCGCAATCAGCCCCAGCATTTT
TRBJ2-7,.,.,13,TRBV6-6,CASSSDSSYEQYF,TGTGCCAGCAGTTCGGACTCTTCCTACGAGCAGTACTTC
TRBJ2-2,.,.,15,TRBV6-6,CASSILTANTGELFF,TGTGCCAGCAGCATACTTACTGCGAACACCGGGGAGCTGTTTTTT
TRBJ2-1,.,.,12,TRBV28,CASSLLGNEQFF,TGTGCCAGCAGTTTATTGGGGAATGAGCAGTTCTTC
TRBJ2-1,.,once,15,TRBV2,CASSTTSRRANEQFF,TGTGCCAGCAGTACCACTAGCCGGAGGGCCAATGAGCAGTTCTTC
TRBJ2-7,TRBD1,.,14,TRBV10-3,CAISRQGASHEQYF,TGTGCCATCAGCAGACAGGGGGCTTCCCACGAGCAGTACTTC
TRBJ1-1,TRBD1,.,16,TRBV10-3,CAMSQGAGSGNTEAFF,TGTGCCATGTCACAGGGGGCAGGCAGTGGGAACACTGAAGCTTTCTTT
TRBJ1-3,.,.,14,TRBV28,CASSLGAPGNTIYF,TGTGCCAGCAGTCTAGGGGCGCCGGGAAACACCATATATTTT
TRBJ2-1,TRBD2,.,15,TRBV9,CASSQTSGGYNEQFF,TGTGCCAGCAGTCAGACTAGCGGAGGCTACAATGAGCAGTTCTTC
TRBJ2-7,TRBD2,.,14,TRBV4-2,CASSPSGNSYEQYF,TGTGCCAGCAGCCCTAGCGGGAACTCCTACGAGCAGTACTTC
TRBJ2-7,TRBD2,.,15,TRBV28,CASSGSFGRTYEQYF,TGTGCCAGCAGTGGGTCTTTCGGGAGGACCTACGAGCAGTACTTC
TRBJ2-5,.,.,17,TRBV9,CASSVGSRGGGRETQYF,TGTGCCAGCAGCGTGGGTTCCAGGGGCGGGGGTCGAGAGACCCAGTACTTC
TRBJ2-7,TRBD2,few,13,TRBV2,CASASSGDYEQYF,TGTGCCAGCGCTTCTAGCGGAGACTACGAGCAGTACTTC
TRBJ2-7,.,once,14,TRBV7-9,CASSLQGTTYEQYF,TGTGCCAGCAGCTTACAGGGTACCACCTACGAGCAGTACTTC
TRBJ2-7,TRBD1,.,14,TRBV2,CASSLQGAETEQYF,TGTGCCAGCAGCTTACAGGGGGCTGAAACCGAGCAGTACTTC
TRBJ2-6,.,.,16,TRBV5-1,CASSSGFRTGANVLTF,TGCGCCAGCAGCTCCGGGTTCCGAACTGGGGCCAACGTCCTGACTTTC
TRBJ2-3,TRBD2,few,18,TRBV5-6,CASSPGLWLAGSTDTQYF,TGTGCCAGCAGCCCGGGTTTGTGGCTAGCGGGGAGCACAGATACGCAGTATTTT
TRBJ2-1,.,.,12,TRBV27,CASSLAGVEQFF,TGTGCCAGCAGTTTGGCCGGGGTTGAGCAGTTCTTC
TRBJ2-2,.,once,14,TRBV11-3,CASSPTANTGELFF,TGTGCCAGCAGCCCAACAGCGAACACCGGGGAGCTGTTTTTT
TRBJ2-3,TRBD2,.,14,TRBV28,CASLTSGRTDTQYF,TGTGCCAGCCTCACTAGCGGGAGGACAGATACGCAGTATTTT
TRBJ1-2,TRBD1,.,15,TRBV5-4,CASSPAARQGHGYTF,TGTGCCAGCAGCCCCGCAGCAAGACAGGGCCATGGCTACACCTTC
TRBJ2-5,.,few,13,TRBV7-9,CASSLQGTETQYF,TGTGCCAGCAGCTTACAGGGAACAGAGACCCAGTACTTC
TRBJ2-3,.,.,17,TRBV7-3,CASSLRPHSRYTDTQYF,TGTGCCAGCAGCTTAAGGCCCCATTCCCGTTACACAGATACGCAGTATTTT
TRBJ2-2,.,.,16,TRBV29-1,CSVCFIGQGSTGELFF,TGCAGCGTTTGTTTTATTGGGCAGGGGAGCACCGGGGAGCTGTTTTTT
TRBJ2-6,.,.,14,TRBV28,CASRRTRGANVLTF,TGTGCCAGCAGAAGGACGAGGGGGGCCAACGTCCTGACTTTC
TRBJ1-3,.,.,15,TRBV7-9,CASSLILGSGNTIYF,TGTGCCAGCAGCTTGATTCTGGGATCCGGAAACACCATATATTTT
TRBJ2-2,.,.,15,TRBV5-1,CASSSGESNTGELFF,TGCGCCAGCAGCTCCGGCGAGTCGAACACCGGGGAGCTGTTTTTT
TRBJ2-1,.,.,13,TRBV7-8,CASSDGFRNEQFF,TGTGCCAGCAGCGACGGCTTCCGCAATGAGCAGTTCTTC
TRBJ2-1,.,.,10,TRBV2,CASRWAEQFF,TGTGCCAGCAGGTGGGCCGAGCAGTTCTTC
TRBJ1-2,.,.,15,TRBV5-6,CASRRFMGTSYGYTF,TGTGCCAGCAGAAGGTTCATGGGGACCAGCTATGGCTACACCTTC
TRBJ2-2,TRBD2,.,17,TRBV5-4,CASTNRGAGGITGELFF,TGTGCCAGCACCAACCGGGGAGCGGGAGGGATCACCGGGGAGCTGTTTTTT
TRBJ2-7,TRBD2,.,18,TRBV28,CASSLGWGIGTSGYEQYF,TGTGCCAGCAGTTTAGGGTGGGGGATTGGGACTAGCGGTTACGAGCAGTACTTC
TRBJ2-3,TRBD2,.,16,TRBV29-1,CSVSYLLAGSTDTQYF,TGCAGCGTCTCCTACCTCTTAGCGGGTAGCACAGATACGCAGTATTTT
TRBJ2-5,.,.,13,TRBV5-4,CASSLGREETQYF,TGTGCCAGCAGCTTGGGACGGGAAGAGACCCAGTACTTC
TRBJ1-2,TRBD1,.,13,TRBV5-6,CASSVGQAYGYTF,TGTGCCAGCAGCGTGGGACAGGCCTATGGCTACACCTTC
TRBJ2-5,.,.,13,TRBV11-3,CASSLSNQETQYF,TGTGCCAGCAGCTTATCCAACCAAGAGACCCAGTACTTC
TRBJ1-1,.,.,13,TRBV28,CASIRGGGDEAFF,TGTGCCAGCATAAGGGGCGGGGGAGACGAAGCTTTCTTT
TRBJ1-2,TRBD1,.,15,TRBV6-6,CASRPQGLEGYGYTF,TGTGCCAGCAGACCACAGGGGTTGGAGGGCTATGGCTACACCTTC
TRBJ2-7,.,.,16,TRBV4-2,CASSQDWDPGSWEQYF,TGTGCCAGCAGCCAAGATTGGGACCCAGGGAGCTGGGAGCAGTACTTC